The rows below give T cell receptor beta chains drawn from one sample of a study of radiation and T cells in renal cell carcinoma. Profiled with immunoSEQ multiplex PCR; TCRdb holds only in-frame clones, not every one. This sample yields 30,000 to 40,000 clones, of which over 70% are seen a single time; roughly a third belongs to the top ten. Specimen: blood, collected from a patient whose treatment included radiotherapy and nephrectomy. Receptors were obtained from a man aged 60-69 years with renal cell carcinoma. Both conserved end residues are part of each CDR3. The D gene is left open where the match is weak. Only some rows state a clone size, as once, few, many or a class for expanded clones.

>TRBV15|TRBD1|TRBJ2-6|.
TGTGCCACCAGCAGTTACAGGGGCCCCGGGGCCAACGTCCTGACTTTC
CATSSYRGPGANVLTF
>TRBV7-2|.|TRBJ2-7|.
TGTGCCAGCGCCCGCTGGGAATCCTACGAGCAGTACTTC
CASARWESYEQYF
>TRBV7-9|.|TRBJ1-2|.
TGTGCCAGCAGCTTAGCGGGGGGTAACTATGGCTACACCTTC
CASSLAGGNYGYTF
>TRBV15|.|TRBJ2-7|.
TGTGCCACCAGCAGGGCCAGACTAGGCACCTACGAGCAGTACTTC
CATSRARLGTYEQYF
>TRBV5-4|.|TRBJ2-4|once
TGTGCCAGCAGCTTGTGGGAAGAGGCCCTCCAAAACATTCAGTACTTC
CASSLWEEALQNIQYF
>TRBV6-1|TRBD1|TRBJ2-1|.
TGTGCCAGCAGTGATCCAGGACAGGCTCACAATGAGCAGTTCTTC
CASSDPGQAHNEQFF
>TRBV4-1|.|TRBJ1-2|once
TGCGCCAGCAGCCAAGGCCGCCAGATTATCTATGGCTACACCTTC
CASSQGRQIIYGYTF
>TRBV27|.|TRBJ1-1|.
TGTGCCAGCAGTTTATCGAAATGGCAGAACACTGAAGCTTTCTTT
CASSLSKWQNTEAFF
>TRBV6-5|.|TRBJ1-4|.
TGTGCCAGCAGTTACTCAGGGCAGGAAAAACTGTTTTTT
CASSYSGQEKLFF
>TRBV5-4|TRBD2|TRBJ2-3|.
TGTGCCAGCAGCACGACCAGCGGGGCTGATGGAGATACGCAGTATTTT
CASSTTSGADGDTQYF
>TRBV7-2|.|TRBJ1-2|once
TGTGCCAGCAGCATCTCTGGCGATGGCTACACCTTC
CASSISGDGYTF
>TRBV6-5|TRBD2|TRBJ2-1|.
TGTGCCAGCAGTTACTGGGGGACTACCTTCTTC
CASSYWGTTFF
>TRBV4-3|TRBD2|TRBJ2-1|.
TGCGCCAGCAGCCAAGATGATTTGGGAACTAGCGGGAGGGCCTGGGTCAATGAGCAGTTCTTC
CASSQDDLGTSGRAWVNEQFF
>TRBV7-6|TRBD2|TRBJ2-1|.
TGTGCCAGCAGCTCCCTAGCGGGAGGATACAATGAGCAGTTCTTC
CASSSLAGGYNEQFF
>TRBV5-1|TRBD2|TRBJ2-1|.
TGCGCCAGCAGTGGAGCGGGAGGGTCCTACAATGAGCAGTTCTTC
CASSGAGGSYNEQFF
>TRBV4-2|TRBD1|TRBJ1-5|.
TGTGCCAGCAGCCTTCTGACAGGGGGCGGTCCCCAGCATTTT
CASSLLTGGGPQHF
>TRBV7-8|.|TRBJ2-3|once
TGTGCCAGCAGCTTAGACAGGACTCCCACAGATACGCAGTATTTT
CASSLDRTPTDTQYF
>TRBV10-3|TRBD1|TRBJ2-7|.
TGTGCCATCACCCGGGGGACAGGACCCTACGAGCAGTACTTC
CAITRGTGPYEQYF
>TRBV5-5|.|TRBJ2-7|.
TGTGCCAGCAGCTTGATACAGCCCTACGAGCAGTACTTC
CASSLIQPYEQYF
>TRBV12-5|.|TRBJ1-5|.
TGTGCTAGTGGCCGCGACAGGAACAATCAGCCCCAGCATTTT
CASGRDRNNQPQHF
>TRBV5-4|.|TRBJ2-5|.
TGTGCCAGCAGCCCGGGACCAGCCGAGACCCAGTACTTC
CASSPGPAETQYF
>TRBV4-1|.|TRBJ2-5|.
TGCGCCAGCAGCCTCGACGGAGGAGGAGGCAAGACCCAGTACTTC
CASSLDGGGGKTQYF
>TRBV29-1|.|TRBJ2-6|few
TGCAGCGTTGTGTTTGCGGGGGCCCTCTCTGGGGCCAACGTCCTGACTTTC
CSVVFAGALSGANVLTF
>TRBV5-1|TRBD1|TRBJ2-7|.
TGCGCCAGCAGCCTGACAGGGGAACCCTACGAGCAGTACTTC
CASSLTGEPYEQYF
>TRBV7-9|.|TRBJ2-2|.
TGTGCCAGCAGCTTAGACGGTAGCGCGTACACCGGGGAGCTGTTTTTT
CASSLDGSAYTGELFF
>TRBV7-2|.|TRBJ2-7|.
TGTGCCAGCAGCTTGACCTCCTACGAGCAGTACTTC
CASSLTSYEQYF
>TRBV4-1|TRBD2|TRBJ2-1|.
TGCGCCAGCAGCCAGGAATGGACTAGCGGGAGGGGGTCCTACAATGAGCAGTTCTTC
CASSQEWTSGRGSYNEQFF
>TRBV4-1|.|TRBJ1-1|.
TGCGCCAGCAGCCAATTGAACACTGAAGCTTTCTTT
CASSQLNTEAFF
>TRBV7-6|.|TRBJ2-5|once
TGTGCCAGCAGCTTTCAGTTTGGCTCGGGAGAGACCCAGTACTTC
CASSFQFGSGETQYF
>TRBV29-1|TRBD2|TRBJ2-1|.
TGCAGCACTAGGACGACTAGCGGGAGGGCGGGTTACAATGAGCAGTTCTTC
CSTRTTSGRAGYNEQFF
>TRBV18|.|TRBJ1-1|.
TGTGCCAGCTCACCAGGAGGGAACACTGAAGCTTTCTTT
CASSPGGNTEAFF
>TRBV19|.|TRBJ2-7|.
TGTGCCAGTAGTTCCAAGGGACTGAGGGACGCCTACGAGCAGTACTTC
CASSSKGLRDAYEQYF
>TRBV9|.|TRBJ2-7|.
TGTGCCAGCATCCCCGAGAAGCAATACGAGCAGTACTTC
CASIPEKQYEQYF
>TRBV4-1|TRBD1|TRBJ2-3|.
TGCGCCAGCAGCCAAGCTCTAGGACAGGGGTTCACAGATACGCAGTATTTT
CASSQALGQGFTDTQYF
>TRBV6-5|.|TRBJ2-7|.
TGTGCCAGCAGACCCAGGACTGCGAGGGACGAGCAGTACTTC
CASRPRTARDEQYF
>TRBV27|TRBD1|TRBJ1-1|.
TGTGCCAGCAGTGGGGGCCAGGGGGCCTTTGTTGGGTACACTGAAGCTTTCTTT
CASSGGQGAFVGYTEAFF
>TRBV10-3|.|TRBJ1-1|.
TGTGCCATCAGTGAGTCTGGAGGACTGAACACTGAAGCTTTCTTT
CAISESGGLNTEAFF
>TRBV29-1|TRBD1|TRBJ2-3|.
TGCAGCGTTGAAGCTCCCGGGACAGGGGGTACCACAGATACGCAGTATTTT
CSVEAPGTGGTTDTQYF
>TRBV19|.|TRBJ1-2|.
TGTGCCAGTAGTTTAACGGGGGCTGGGTATGGCTACACCTTC
CASSLTGAGYGYTF
>TRBV2|.|TRBJ2-7|.
TGTGCCAGCGTCGACGATCGGTCCTACGAGCAGTACTTC
CASVDDRSYEQYF
>TRBV11-2|.|TRBJ2-3|once
TGTGCCAGCAGCCGGACAGAAAAAAAAGATACGCAGTATTTT
CASSRTEKKDTQYF
>TRBV27|.|TRBJ2-1|medium-sized
TGTGCCAGCAGTCCTACCGTCGAAGCCTACAATGAGCAGTTCTTC
CASSPTVEAYNEQFF
>TRBV5-8|.|TRBJ2-3|.
TGTGCCAGCAGCTTGCGAGGAACGCAGGGTACGCAGTATTTT
CASSLRGTQGTQYF
>TRBV27|.|TRBJ2-7|.
TGTGCCAGCAGTTCCCCATCTGCATCCAGGGGTTACGAGCAGTACTTC
CASSSPSASRGYEQYF
>TRBV5-1|TRBD1|TRBJ1-1|once
TGCGCCAGCAGCCCCGGGACAGGGGGCGCCGTCACTGAAGCTTTCTTT
CASSPGTGGAVTEAFF
>TRBV5-1|.|TRBJ2-1|.
TGCGCCAGCAGCTTGGCTACCAACAATGAGCAGTTCTTC
CASSLATNNEQFF
>TRBV6-4|TRBD1|TRBJ2-2|.
TGTGCCAGCAGTGCCCAGGGGGCGAACACCGGGGAGCTGTTTTTT
CASSAQGANTGELFF
>TRBV4-3|TRBD2|TRBJ2-3|.
TGCGCCAGCAGCCAAGACCCCCCGGGACTAGTGGGGTCAGATACGCAGTATTTT
CASSQDPPGLVGSDTQYF
>TRBV18|.|TRBJ1-1|.
TGTGCCAGCGACCCAGGTACAAGGGATTTCACTGAAGCTTTCTTT
CASDPGTRDFTEAFF
>TRBV7-8|.|TRBJ2-2|.
TGTGCCAGCAGCCCCTGGGGTGAATTGGTCGGGGAGCTGTTTTTT
CASSPWGELVGELFF
>TRBV7-9|TRBD1|TRBJ2-7|.
TGTGCCAGCAGCTCCTTCCGGGACAGGGGACTCTACGAGCAGTACTTC
CASSSFRDRGLYEQYF
>TRBV6-5|.|TRBJ1-5|.
TGTGCCAGCAGCGCTACAGCGGGCAATCAGCCCCAGCATTTT
CASSATAGNQPQHF
>TRBV2|TRBD1|TRBJ1-4|.
TGTGCCAGCAGTGTTGCGACAGGGAGGGAAAAACTGTTTTTT
CASSVATGREKLFF
>TRBV5-1|.|TRBJ1-2|.
TGCGCCAGCAGTAACAGGCCAAGGTACTATGGCTACACCTTC
CASSNRPRYYGYTF
>TRBV7-8|TRBD1|TRBJ2-5|.
TGTGCCAGCAGCTTTCTTCAGCAGACAGGGAGAGAGACCCAGTACTTC
CASSFLQQTGRETQYF
>TRBV10-3|.|TRBJ2-7|.
TGTGCCATCAGTGAGGGGGACACTCGGGGCTACGAGCAGTACTTC
CAISEGDTRGYEQYF
>TRBV19|.|TRBJ1-2|.
TGTGCCAGCCAGGCCTGGACAGACCTTAACTATGGCTACACCTTC
CASQAWTDLNYGYTF